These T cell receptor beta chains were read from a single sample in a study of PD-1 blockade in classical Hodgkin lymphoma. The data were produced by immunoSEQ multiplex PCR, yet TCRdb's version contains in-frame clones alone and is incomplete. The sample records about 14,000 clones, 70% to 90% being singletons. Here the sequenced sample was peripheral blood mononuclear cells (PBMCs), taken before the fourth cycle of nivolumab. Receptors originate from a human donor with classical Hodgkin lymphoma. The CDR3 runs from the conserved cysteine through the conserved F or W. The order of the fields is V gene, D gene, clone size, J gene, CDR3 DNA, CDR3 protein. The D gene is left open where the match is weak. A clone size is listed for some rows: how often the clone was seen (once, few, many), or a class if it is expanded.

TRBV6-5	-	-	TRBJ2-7	TGTGCCAGCAGTGAAGCGCTCAGCACCAAGCAGTACTTC	CASSEALSTKQYF
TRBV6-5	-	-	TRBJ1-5	TGTGCCAGCAGCCCCCGGGGCGGAGCTAATCAGCCCCAGCATTTT	CASSPRGGANQPQHF
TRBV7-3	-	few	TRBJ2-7	TGTGCCAGCAGCCTAAGGGGGGTGGAGGACGAGCAGTACTTC	CASSLRGVEDEQYF
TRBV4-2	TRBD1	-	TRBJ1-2	TGTGCTAGCAGCCGACTGGACAGGGAGAACGGCTACACCTTC	CASSRLDRENGYTF
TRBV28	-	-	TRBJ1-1	TGTGCCAGCAGTCCTAGCACTACTTACCCCGAAGCTTTCTTT	CASSPSTTYPEAFF
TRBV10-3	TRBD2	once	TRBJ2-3	TGTGCCATTACGCCTAGCGGGGGGGCCAAGGCGCAGTATTTT	CAITPSGGAKAQYF
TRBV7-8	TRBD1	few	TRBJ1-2	TGTGCCAGCAGCGCGACAGGGGATGGCTACACCTTC	CASSATGDGYTF
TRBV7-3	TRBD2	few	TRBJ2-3	TGTGCCAGCAGCTCCGGGGGGTTCGAAACAGATACGCAGTATTTT	CASSSGGFETDTQYF
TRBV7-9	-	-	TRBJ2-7	TGTGCCAGCAGCTCACCATCCGATACCCACGAGCAGTACTTC	CASSSPSDTHEQYF
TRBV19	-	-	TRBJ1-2	TGTGCCAGTAGTATAGCCGGGGTAGGGCGAGGCTACACCTTC	CASSIAGVGRGYTF
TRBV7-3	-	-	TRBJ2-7	TGTGCCAGCAGCCCCGTGGGGCGGGGGCTCTACGAGCAGTACTTC	CASSPVGRGLYEQYF
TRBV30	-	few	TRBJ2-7	TGTGCCTCCAGCTGGGGGTCCTACGAGCAGTACTTC	CASSWGSYEQYF
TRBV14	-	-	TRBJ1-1	TGTGCCAGCAGCCAAACCTCCAGGCGAACTGAAGCTTTCTTT	CASSQTSRRTEAFF
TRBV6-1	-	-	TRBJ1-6	TGTGCCAGCAGTGACGCAGAGAACTCACCCCTCCACTTT	CASSDAENSPLHF
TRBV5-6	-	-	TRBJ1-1	TGTGCCAGCAGTCGCCCCGGAGTCACTGAAGCTTTCTTT	CASSRPGVTEAFF
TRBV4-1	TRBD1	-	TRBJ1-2	TGCGCCAGCAGCCAAGGACTACAAGGGACAGGGCCCTCTAACTATGGCTACACCTTC	CASSQGLQGTGPSNYGYTF
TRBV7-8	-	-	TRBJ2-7	TGTGCCAGCAGCCCGGAAGGGTTCGAGCAGTACTTC	CASSPEGFEQYF